Listed here are 9 T cell receptor beta chains from one sample, sequenced in a study of T-cell memory formation after mild COVID-19. One entry per CDR3 protein, called by TCRdb with MiXCR from the 5' RACE reads. The sample has over 350,000 distinct CDR3 sequences, about 15% seen once. The sample was PBMCs or a T cell subset sorted from them (not recorded which). The receptors stem from a man between 18 and 29 years old who had mild COVID-19 (a few samples of this study predate the infection). Cell type and time point are not known.

This clonotype was picked up a small number of times. The chain uses TRBV7-2 and TRBJ1-2; 7 bases are a match to TRBD1. The CDR3 is 15 residues long. Germline V CDR1 and CDR2: SGHTA, FQGNSA. Unmatched junction bases numbered 10, after V lost 1 base and J lost 8 bases. This CDR3 reads CASSLGQTGQRGYTF. In DNA, the CDR3 is TGTGCCAGCAGCTTAGGGCAGACGGGACAGCGCGGCTACACCTTC.

The J gene is TRBJ1-2, the V gene TRBV19; 7 nucleotides agree with TRBD1. The length of the CDR3 is 14 residues. Germline V gene data show CDR1 as LNHDA and CDR2 as SQIVND (reference sequence). After removal of 5 bases from V and 5 bases from J, the junction contained 8 bases not matched to a gene. The CDR3 reads CASSGYGTDYGYTF. For the CDR3, the DNA is TGTGCCAGTAGTGGCTACGGGACAGATTATGGCTACACCTTC.

This clonotype was seen at least ten times. The J gene is TRBJ2-3, the V gene TRBV12-3 or TRBV12-4, with no clear D. Trimming left V 3 bases short and J 5 bases short, with 12 bases between. The CDR3 is made up of 14 amino acids. The CDR3 nucleotides are TGTGCCAGCAGTTTTAGCAACACAAGAGATACGCAGTATTTT. Translated: CASSFSNTRDTQYF.

This clonotype was picked up many times. The J gene is TRBJ2-5, the V gene TRBV3-1; the D gene is possibly TRBD1 (6 bases). Trimming stripped 4 bases from V and 5 bases from J, with 11 bases between. The CDR3 sequence is 13 residues long. The germline gives CDR1 LGHDT, CDR2 YNNKEL (reference sequence). CDR3 sequence reads: CASSPQGGETQYF. CDR3 in DNA: TGTGCCAGCAGCCCACAAGGGGGTGAGACCCAGTACTTC.

V gene TRBV4-3 combines with J gene TRBJ2-2, with TRBD2 matching over 9 bases. V dropped 1 base and J dropped 3; count of bases not matched to a gene: 3. The germline CDR1 and CDR2 sequences are LGHNA and YSLEER. The CDR3 is 16 amino acids. CDR3 in DNA: TGCGCCAGCAGCCAAGCCCTAGCGGGGTACACCGGGGAGCTGTTTTTT. Translating it yields CASSQALAGYTGELFF.

The gene calls are TRBV24-1 and TRBJ2-2; D is unclear. The CDR3 has 14 residues. With 2 bases removed from V and 6 bases from J, the gap between germline ends came to 9 bases. Per germline, CDR1 KGHDR and CDR2 SFDVKD. The CDR3 loop reads CATSDSVQSGELFF. The CDR3, as DNA: TGTGCCACCAGTGATTCGGTCCAGTCCGGGGAGCTGTTTTTT.

The CDR3 spells CASSYFGDHNEQFF. CDR3 nucleotides: TGTGCCAGCAGCTATTTCGGGGACCACAATGAGCAGTTCTTC. The V gene is TRBV7-2, the J gene TRBJ2-1, with D perhaps matching TRBD1 or TRBD2 (5 bases each). CDR3 length: 14 residues. V lost 4 bases and J 5 bases, leaving 12 bases between the germline ends. Germline CDR1 reads SGHTA; CDR2 reads FQGNSA.

This clonotype appeared a few times. The chain employs TRBV7-9 and TRBJ2-3; either TRBD1 or TRBD2 may fit D (5 bases each). Per the germline V gene, CDR1 is SEHNR and CDR2 is FQNEAQ (reference sequence). The CDR3 sequence is 16 residues long. The V end lost 1 base, the J end lost 0 bases, and 11 bases lay between the germline ends. CDR3 loop: CASSLGGTSSTDTQYF. The CDR3, as DNA: TGTGCCAGCAGCTTAGGTGGGACCTCTAGCACAGATACGCAGTATTTT.

This clonotype was counted a few times. This chain connects TRBV4-1 to TRBJ2-3, with D perhaps matching TRBD2 (6 bases). CDR1 is MGHRA and CDR2 is YSYEKL in the germline V gene. V lost 3 bases to trimming and J lost 3 bases, with 10 bases between them. The CDR3 sequence is 14 residues long. CDR3 sequence: CASSQNGGTDTQYF. Here the CDR3 DNA reads TGCGCCAGCAGCCAGAACGGGGGAACAGATACGCAGTATTTT.